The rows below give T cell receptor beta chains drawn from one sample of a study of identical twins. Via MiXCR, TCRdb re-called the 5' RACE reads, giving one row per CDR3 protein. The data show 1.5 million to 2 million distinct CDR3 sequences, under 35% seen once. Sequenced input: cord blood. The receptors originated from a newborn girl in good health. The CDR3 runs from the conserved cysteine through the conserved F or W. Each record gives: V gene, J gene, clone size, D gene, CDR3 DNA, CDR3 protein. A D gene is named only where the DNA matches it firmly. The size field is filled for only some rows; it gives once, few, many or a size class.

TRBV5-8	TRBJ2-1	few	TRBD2	TGTGCCAGCAGCTTGGGACTAGCGGGGTTTGGTGAGCAGTTCTTC	CASSLGLAGFGEQFF
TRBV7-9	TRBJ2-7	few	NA	TGTGCCAGCCTGGGTCTACCTTCCTACGAGCAGTACTTC	CASLGLPSYEQYF
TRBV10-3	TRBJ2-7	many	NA	TGTGCCATCAGTGAGTCCCCGCCTAGTATCCACGAGCAGTACTTC	CAISESPPSIHEQYF
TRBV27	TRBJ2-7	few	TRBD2	TGTGCCAGCAGACCGGGACTAGTAGGCTACGAGCAGTACTTC	CASRPGLVGYEQYF
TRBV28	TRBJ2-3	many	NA	TGTGCCAGCAGTTCCTTTCTAGCGCAAACAGATACGCAGTATTTT	CASSSFLAQTDTQYF
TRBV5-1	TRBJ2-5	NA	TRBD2	TGCGCCAGCAGCTTGGGGACTAGTTGGCAAGAGACCCAGTACTTC	CASSLGTSWQETQYF
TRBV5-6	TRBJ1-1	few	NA	TGTGCCAGCAGCTTGCTATACAGCGGGAACACTGAAGCTTTCTTT	CASSLLYSGNTEAFF
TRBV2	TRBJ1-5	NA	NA	TGTGCCAGCAGTTACAACAGGCATCAGCCCCAGCATTTT	CASSYNRHQPQHF
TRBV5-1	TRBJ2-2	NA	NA	TGCGCCAGCAGCTTTTTCGGGGAGCTGTTTTTT	CASSFFGELFF
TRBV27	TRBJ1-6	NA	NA	TGTGCCAGCAGTTTCCTAGCCTCCGGAATTTCACCCCTCCACTTT	CASSFLASGISPLHF
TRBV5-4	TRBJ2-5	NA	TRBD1	TGTGCCAGCAGCTTAGGGGATACGACAGGGAAAGAGACCCAGTACTTC	CASSLGDTTGKETQYF
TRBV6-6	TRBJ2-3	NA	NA	TGTGCCAGCAGTTACCCCGGACTAGGGGGTGACTATACGCAGTATTTT	CASSYPGLGGDYTQYF
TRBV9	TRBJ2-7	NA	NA	TGTGCCAGCAGCGTAGAGGCAAGCCCCCCCTACGAGCAGTACTTC	CASSVEASPPYEQYF
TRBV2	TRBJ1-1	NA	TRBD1	TGTGCCAGCAGTGGTACAGGGGCTACGAACACTGAAGCTTTCTTT	CASSGTGATNTEAFF
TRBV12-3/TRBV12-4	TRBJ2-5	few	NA	TGTGCCAGCACCATTAGCAGGAGGGAGACCCAGTACTTC	CASTISRRETQYF
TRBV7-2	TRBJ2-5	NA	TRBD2	TGTGCCAGCAGCCCCCGTTTCGCTAGCGGGTCTTACCAAGAGACCCAGTACTTC	CASSPRFASGSYQETQYF
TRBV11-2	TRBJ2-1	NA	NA	TGTGCCAGCAGCTTAGGACCAACCAAGGGTGAGCAGTTCTTC	CASSLGPTKGEQFF
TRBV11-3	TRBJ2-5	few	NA	TGTGCCAGCAGCTTAAATGGACGCCAAGAGACCCAGTACTTC	CASSLNGRQETQYF
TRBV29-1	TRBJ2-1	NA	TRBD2	TGCAGCGTTGAAGACCCCCTCCTAGCGGGGGCCAACAATGAGCAGTTCTTC	CSVEDPLLAGANNEQFF
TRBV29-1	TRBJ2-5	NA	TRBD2	TGCAGCGTCGCTAGCGGGAGAGAGACCCAGTACTTC	CSVASGRETQYF
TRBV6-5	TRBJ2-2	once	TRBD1	TGTGCCAGCAGCCCGACAGGGAAGGGCACCGGGGAGCTGTTTTTT	CASSPTGKGTGELFF
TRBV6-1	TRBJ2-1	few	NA	TGTGCCAGCCGACTTAGGGGCAATCCTCTAAGCTCCTACAATGAGCAGTTCTTC	CASRLRGNPLSSYNEQFF
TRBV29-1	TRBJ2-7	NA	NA	TGCAGCGTTGTAGGGCGACAGGTCCCCTACGAGCAGTACTTC	CSVVGRQVPYEQYF
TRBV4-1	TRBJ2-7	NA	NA	TGCGCCAGCAGTCCGGTATCAGCGGTTGGGGGCTACGAGCAGTACTTC	CASSPVSAVGGYEQYF
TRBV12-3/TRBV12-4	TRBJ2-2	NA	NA	TGTGCCAGCAGTTTAGCGGGGAACCCGAACACCGGGGAGCTGTTTTTT	CASSLAGNPNTGELFF
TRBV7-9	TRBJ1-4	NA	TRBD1	TGTGCCAGCAGCTTAGTCCCAGGGGGGGCAACTAATGAAAAACTGTTTTTT	CASSLVPGGATNEKLFF
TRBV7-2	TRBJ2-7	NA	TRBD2	TGTGCCAGCAGCTTCCAGCGGGGAACATACAATGAGCAGTACTTC	CASSFQRGTYNEQYF
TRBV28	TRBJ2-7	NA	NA	TGTGCCAGCAGGGGTGTGGACAGCTACGAGCAGTACTTC	CASRGVDSYEQYF
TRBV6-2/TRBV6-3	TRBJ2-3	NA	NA	TGTGCCAGCAATCGGGGGGCCGGAACAGATACGCAGTATTTT	CASNRGAGTDTQYF
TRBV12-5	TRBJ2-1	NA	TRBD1	TGTGCTAGTGGTTTGGTCCTGACAGGGACCCCTTACAATGAGCAGTTCTTC	CASGLVLTGTPYNEQFF
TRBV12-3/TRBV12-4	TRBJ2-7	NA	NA	TGTGCCAGCACGAAGTTTACTCTCCGACAGAGAAGCGTTTCCTACGAGCAGTACTTC	CASTKFTLRQRSVSYEQYF
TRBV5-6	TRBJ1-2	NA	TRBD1	TGTGCCAGCAGCTTGGGGGACAGATACTATGGCTACACCTTC	CASSLGDRYYGYTF
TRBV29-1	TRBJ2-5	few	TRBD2	TGCAGCGTTGGACATCCTCTTGGACTAGCGGGGGGGAATGAGCAGTACTTC	CSVGHPLGLAGGNEQYF
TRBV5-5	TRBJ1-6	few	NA	TGTGCCAGCAAACGAAGGCTCGATTCACCCCTCCACTTT	CASKRRLDSPLHF
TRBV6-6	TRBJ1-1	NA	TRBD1	TGTGCCAGCAGTTACTACGCGGGACAGGGGGCAGGAGCTTTCTTT	CASSYYAGQGAGAFF
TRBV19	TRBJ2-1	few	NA	TGTGCCAGTAGTATTGGTGCAGGTCTCTACAATGAGCAGTTCTTC	CASSIGAGLYNEQFF
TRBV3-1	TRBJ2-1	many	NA	TGTGCCAGCAGCCGGGGGAGCTCCTACAATGAGCAGTTCTTC	CASSRGSSYNEQFF
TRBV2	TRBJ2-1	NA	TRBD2	TGTGCCAGCGGCCAGCGACTAGCGGTCTCCTACAATGAGCAGTTCTTC	CASGQRLAVSYNEQFF
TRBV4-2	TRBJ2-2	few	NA	TGTGCCAGCAGTCCGGGACGGGGGAACCTCGGGGAGCTGTTTTTT	CASSPGRGNLGELFF
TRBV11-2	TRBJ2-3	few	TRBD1	TGTGCCAGCAGCTCCAGGACAGGGGCGCAGTATTTT	CASSSRTGAQYF
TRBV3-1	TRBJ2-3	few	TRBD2	TGTGCCAGCAGCCAAGCACTAGCGGGAAGAGATACGCAGTATTTT	CASSQALAGRDTQYF
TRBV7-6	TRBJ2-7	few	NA	TGTGCCAGCAGCTCAGGAAGGACTACTCCCTACAATGAGCAGTACTTC	CASSSGRTTPYNEQYF
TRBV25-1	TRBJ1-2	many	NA	TGTGCCAGCAGTGAATCAGGGATAAAGGGCTACACCTTC	CASSESGIKGYTF